The 20 T cell receptor beta chains listed next were all sequenced from one sample in a study of CD8 T cells in Susac syndrome. With random hexamers, 0.5 to 1 ug RNA was reverse transcribed. TCRdb ran MiXCR on the immunoSEQ multiplex PCR reads and lists one entry per CDR3 protein. This table has some 200,000 distinct CDR3 sequences, nearly 95% appearing once. Material for sequencing was CD4+ T cells from PBMCs. The source is a human donor with multiple sclerosis.

This rearrangement joins TRBV9 to TRBJ2-5; weak D call: TRBD2 (5 bases). The CDR3 contains 15 residues. V was pared by 0 bases and J by 5 bases, with 14 bases between. CDR1 and CDR2 (germline): SGDLS, YYNGEE. The CDR3 protein is CASSVGGGRSETQYF. In DNA, the CDR3 is TGTGCCAGCAGCGTAGGGGGTGGGAGAAGCGAGACCCAGTACTTC.

The chain combines TRBV18 with TRBJ1-5, with TRBD1 as a possible D gene (6 bases). Trimming left V 8 bases short and J 9 bases short, with 17 bases between. Germline lookup yields CDR1 KGHSH and CDR2 LQKENI. The CDR3 length is 13 residues. The CDR3: CASKQYPRGPQHF. CDR3 nucleotides: TGTGCCAGCAAACAGTATCCCAGGGGGCCCCAGCATTTT.

V usage is TRBV29-1 and J usage is TRBJ2-1, with 11 bases that match TRBD2. Trimming cost V 5 bases and J 15 bases; bases outside gene matches: 15. This CDR3 has 14 amino acids. CDR1 and CDR2 (germline): SQVTM, ANQGSEA. The CDR3 nucleotides are TGCAGCGTTACCCCGCTACTTAGCGGGAGGGCATTGTTCTTC. Its translation: CSVTPLLSGRALFF.

This chain joins TRBV9 and TRBJ2-1; the match to TRBD2 covers 7 bases. The V gene's germline CDR1 is SGDLS and CDR2 YYNGEE. V dropped 2 bases and J dropped 5; count of bases not matched to a gene: 13. The CDR3 length is 17 residues. CDR3 sequence reads: CASSVGGSELFNNEQFF. DNA of the CDR3: TGTGCCAGCAGCGTGGGAGGGAGCGAACTCTTCAACAATGAGCAGTTCTTC.

V and J are TRBV6-6 and TRBJ2-5; 8 positions match TRBD2. CDR1 MNHNY and CDR2 SVGAGI come from the germline V gene (reference sequence). CDR3 size: 14 residues. Trimming at V came to 6 bases and at J to 4 bases, leaving 7 bases not matched to a gene. The CDR3 region has the DNA TGTGCCAGCAGCCACGGGGGGGCCGGAGAGACCCAGTACTTC. Encoded protein: CASSHGGAGETQYF.

The chain recombines TRBV5-4 with TRBJ2-5, with 7 bases identical to TRBD1. With 2 bases clipped from V and 3 bases from J, the junction kept 10 bases outside the gene matches. The CDR3 runs to 16 residues. Germline-derived CDR1 and CDR2 are SGHNT and YYREEE (reference sequence). CDR3 region: CASSFSPSDRKETQYF. In nucleotides, the CDR3 is TGTGCCAGCAGCTTTTCCCCTTCGGACAGGAAAGAGACCCAGTACTTC.

The rearrangement links TRBV20-1 to TRBJ2-1; TRBD2 is a possible D gene (5 bases). Germline assignment: CDR1 DFQATT and CDR2 SNEGSKA (reference sequence). The V end was cut by 4 bases, the J end by 5 bases, with 12 bases between. The CDR3 spans 13 residues. The CDR3, as DNA: TGCAGTGCTATGGACTGGAGGAACAATGAGCAGTTCTTC. Translated, it gives CSAMDWRNNEQFF.

This chain uses TRBV24-1 with TRBJ1-2; TRBD1 might be the D (6 bases). The CDR3 totals 13 residues. Per the germline V gene, CDR1 is KGHDR and CDR2 is SFDVKD. Deletions cut 8 bases from V and 2 bases from J, with 11 bases between. This CDR3 is CATTAGANYGYTF. Here the CDR3 DNA reads TGTGCCACCACCGCGGGGGCGAACTATGGCTACACCTTC.

There are a few counts of this clonotype. The CDR3 protein is CASSRKETQYF. The CDR3 DNA reads as TGTGCCAGCAGTCGAAAAGAGACCCAGTACTTC. The rearrangement uses TRBV12-3 or TRBV12-4 and TRBJ2-5; D unresolved. The CDR3 length is 11 residues. Trimming shortened V by 5 bases and J by 3 bases, and 4 bases separated the two germline ends.

CDR3 DNA sequence: TGTGCCTGGAGTGTTTCTGGGGCCAACGTCCTGACTTTC. Translation gives CAWSVSGANVLTF. The V and J genes are TRBV30 and TRBJ2-6; D is undetermined. In germline, CDR1 is GTSNPN, CDR2 SVGIG (reference sequence). This CDR3 comprises 13 residues. Trimming left V 0 bases short and J 1 base short, with 1 base between.

This rearrangement joins TRBV18 to TRBJ1-5; D gene unclear. Germline assignment: CDR1 KGHSH and CDR2 LQKENI. V lost 2 bases, J lost 3 bases, and 11 bases lay in between. CDR3 length equals 15 residues. The DNA of the CDR3 is TGTGCCAGCTCACCAGGCGATGGTACCAATCAGCCCCAGCATTTT. This translates into CASSPGDGTNQPQHF.

This chain links TRBV12-3 or TRBV12-4 with TRBJ1-1; tentatively, D is TRBD1 (5 bases). This CDR3 has 14 amino acids. V lost 7 bases to trimming and J lost 5 bases, with 17 bases between them. For the CDR3, the DNA is TGTGCCAGCACCCGGTTGTCGGGGGGGACTGAAGCTTTCTTT. As protein: CASTRLSGGTEAFF.

This clonotype was observed a few times. The junction departs from the called germline gene at one end, perhaps through a read error. The genes are TRBV29-1 and TRBJ2-5, with D unclear. CDR3 length: 11 residues. In germline, CDR1 is SQVTM, CDR2 ANQGSEA. The CDR3 is CSVGPQETQYF. As DNA, the CDR3 is TGCAGTGTTGGGCCGCAAGAGACCCAGTACTTC.

The chain employs TRBV29-1 and TRBJ2-7; D is perhaps TRBD1 (5 bases). Per germline, CDR1 SQVTM and CDR2 ANQGSEA. CDR3 size: 15 residues. The germline V and J ends were trimmed by 4 bases and 0 bases, with 16 bases remaining between them. The CDR3 DNA is TGCAGCGTTGTAGAGAACAGGTGGAGCTCCTACGAGCAGTACTTC. It specifies CSVVENRWSSYEQYF.

The chain uses TRBV29-1 and TRBJ2-2; TRBD1 matches at 8 bases. CDR1 and CDR2 from the germline V gene are SQVTM and ANQGSEA. CDR3 length equals 13 residues. The trim removed 7 bases at V and 4 bases at J, leaving 5 bases unmatched. The CDR3 sequence: CSAITGGTGELFF. CDR3 DNA sequence: TGCAGCGCCATCACAGGGGGCACCGGGGAGCTGTTTTTT.

This clonotype was detected once. The chain is built from TRBV9 and TRBJ2-3; 11 bases match TRBD2. This CDR3 region has 15 residues. With V trimmed by 0 bases and J by 5 bases, 2 bases remained unmatched. Germline CDR1 reads SGDLS; CDR2 reads YYNGEE. This CDR3 reads CASSVGLAGRDTQYF. CDR3 bases: TGTGCCAGCAGCGTAGGACTAGCGGGAAGAGATACGCAGTATTTT.

V is TRBV24-1 and J is TRBJ2-1, with 10 bases that match TRBD1. The V gene's germline CDR1 is KGHDR and CDR2 SFDVKD. The CDR3 covers 16 residues. Losses at the gene ends were 3 bases for V and 6 bases for J; bases not matched to a gene: 7. CDR3 residues: CATSDPDRGRGNEQFF. DNA of the CDR3: TGTGCCACCAGTGATCCTGACAGGGGGCGCGGCAATGAGCAGTTCTTC.

J is TRBJ2-3 and V is TRBV5-4; D gene ambiguous. The length of the CDR3 is 14 residues. Trimming left V 4 bases short and J 2 bases short, with 11 bases between. Germline V gene lookup returns CDR1 SGHNT and CDR2 YYREEE (reference sequence). DNA of the CDR3: TGTGCCAGCAGCAGTAAAGATTCCACAGATACGCAGTATTTT. Translation gives CASSSKDSTDTQYF.

The chain couples TRBV24-1 to TRBJ2-3; no reliable D call. V was pared by 7 bases and J by 0 bases, with 10 bases between. The V gene's germline CDR1 is KGHDR and CDR2 SFDVKD. This CDR3 comprises 14 residues. The CDR3 coding sequence is TGTGCCACCAGCGAAACAGTTAGCACAGATACGCAGTATTTT. The encoded protein is CATSETVSTDTQYF.

This clonotype was detected only once. The chain recombines TRBV24-1 with TRBJ2-1; 10 bases agree with TRBD2. V lost 0 bases, J lost 0 bases, and 13 bases stayed unmatched. Germline assignment: CDR1 KGHDR and CDR2 SFDVKD. This CDR3 has 21 amino acids. The CDR3 nucleotides are TGTGCCACCAGTGATTTGCGGGGCGGACTAGCGGCGCCGGGCTCCTACAATGAGCAGTTCTTC. It specifies CATSDLRGGLAAPGSYNEQFF.